This T cell receptor beta chain was sequenced during a study of T cells after yellow fever vaccination (dated by TCRdb to between 2018 and 2021). Broadly, across the study: The SMART-Seq v4 Ultra Low Input RNA kit was used to prepare libraries from fractions with low cell numbers. To track T-cell clones before and after primary and booster YFV17D yellow fever vaccination, bulk TCR alpha and beta repertoires were sequenced longitudinally. Two healthy male donors, one aged 18 to 30 and one aged 30 to 40 years, were included in the cohort. Blood samples were taken at several timepoints before and after primary and secondary immunization, and bulk PBMC replicates and cell subsets were isolated.

Sequencing was performed on an Illumina NovaSeq 6000. Synthesis of TCR cDNA relied on 5'RACE template switching, a step that introduced a universal primer site along with unique molecular identifiers. Priming for cDNA synthesis came from both the TCR alpha and TCR beta constant segments. Library amplification involved two PCR steps, and the second step added sample barcodes and sequencing adapters. Sequencing of libraries was done on Illumina HiSeq 2500 (2x100 bp) or NovaSeq (2x150 bp). As for the original processing: Demultiplexing of reads and collapsing into UMI consensus sequences were performed with MIGEC, and V(D)J alignment was carried out with MiXCR. Using edgeR on replicate PBMC samples, clonotypes were called vaccine-responding if FDR was below 0.01 and the log2 fold change was above 5 up to day 15. Each bulk clonotype was labeled CD4 or CD8 based on which sequenced repertoire, CD4 or CD8, contained the clonotype at higher abundance. The public reads were reanalyzed by TCRdb: fastp trimming at Q25, MiXCR alignment, in-frame beta chains only. Each record represents a unique CDR3 protein, reported with the most common genes and DNA among its rows. Here the V and J calls rest on TCRdb's processing, not on the authors' analysis. The table for this sample lists 300,000 to 400,000 distinct CDR3 sequences; approximately 3.9% of them were counted only once. The ten largest clonotypes hold approximately 24% of the sample.

The CDR3, cysteine through phenylalanine, is 14 amino acids long. Kept here is only the CDR3 DNA, which spans 42 bases and is read in frame from base 1. V was cut back by 0 bases and J by 2 bases, leaving a gap of 6 bases between them. The germline V gene gives CDR1 as SGDLS and CDR2 as YYNGEE. Paper-wide results and their limitations: Compared with the primary T-cell response, the secondary T-cell response was weaker but faster, peaking on day 5 rather than day 15. After the booster, most of the clones that had expanded following primary vaccination were detected again (roughly 97% of CD4 and around nine tenths of CD8), which suggests that memory was broadly maintained. The study included only two donors, which limits how far the findings can be generalized. Computational filtering was required because FACS-sorted repertoires could contain abundant contaminating clonotypes from the bulk population. A small fraction of clonotypes appeared in both the CD4 and CD8 compartments, likely as a result of convergent recombination.

This clonotype was counted a few times. The target of this receptor is not known. Per-nucleotide qualities are absent, and no much larger clonotype sits a single base away. The treatment or condition tag for this specimen amounts to: live attenuated yellow fever vaccine strain. At each blood-draw timepoint, two biological replicates of bulk PBMCs were obtained. PBMCs were isolated from peripheral blood using a standard Ficoll-Paque protocol. TriZol was used to extract RNA from bulk PBMCs, from CD4 and CD8 fractions, and from dextramer-positive and dextramer-negative fractions. This TCR derives from a man aged 18-30 years who received the YFV17D yellow fever vaccine. The chain links TRBV9 with TRBJ1-5; the D gene is perhaps TRBD1, from 5 matching bases. The material was PBMCs, obtained 5 days after the yellow fever booster vaccination. The base sequence is TGTGCCAGCAGCGTAGAAGGGGGCAATCAGCCCCAGCATTTT. The encoded protein is CASSVEGGNQPQHF.